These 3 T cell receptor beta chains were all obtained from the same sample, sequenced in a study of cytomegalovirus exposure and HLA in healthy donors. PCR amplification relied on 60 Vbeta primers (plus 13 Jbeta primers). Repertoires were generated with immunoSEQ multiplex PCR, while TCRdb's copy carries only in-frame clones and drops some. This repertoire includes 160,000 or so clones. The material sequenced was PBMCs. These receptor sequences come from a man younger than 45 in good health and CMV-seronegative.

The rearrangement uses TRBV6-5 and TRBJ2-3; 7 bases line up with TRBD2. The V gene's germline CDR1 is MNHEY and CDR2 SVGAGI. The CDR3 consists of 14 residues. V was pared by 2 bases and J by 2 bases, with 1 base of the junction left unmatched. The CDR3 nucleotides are TGTGCCAGCAGTTACGGGAGGGCCACAGATACGCAGTATTTT. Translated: CASSYGRATDTQYF.

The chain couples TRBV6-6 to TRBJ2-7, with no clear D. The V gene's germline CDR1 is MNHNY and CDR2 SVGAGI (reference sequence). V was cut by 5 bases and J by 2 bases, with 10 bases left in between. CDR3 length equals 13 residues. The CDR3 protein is CASSPNTAYEQYF. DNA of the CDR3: TGTGCCAGCAGTCCCAACACAGCCTACGAGCAGTACTTC.

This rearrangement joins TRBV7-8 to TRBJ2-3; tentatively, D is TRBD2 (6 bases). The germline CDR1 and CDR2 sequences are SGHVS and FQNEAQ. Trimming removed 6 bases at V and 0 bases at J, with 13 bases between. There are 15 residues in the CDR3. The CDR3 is CASRFSGLSTDTQYF. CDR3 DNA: TGTGCCAGCAGATTTAGCGGATTAAGCACAGATACGCAGTATTTT.